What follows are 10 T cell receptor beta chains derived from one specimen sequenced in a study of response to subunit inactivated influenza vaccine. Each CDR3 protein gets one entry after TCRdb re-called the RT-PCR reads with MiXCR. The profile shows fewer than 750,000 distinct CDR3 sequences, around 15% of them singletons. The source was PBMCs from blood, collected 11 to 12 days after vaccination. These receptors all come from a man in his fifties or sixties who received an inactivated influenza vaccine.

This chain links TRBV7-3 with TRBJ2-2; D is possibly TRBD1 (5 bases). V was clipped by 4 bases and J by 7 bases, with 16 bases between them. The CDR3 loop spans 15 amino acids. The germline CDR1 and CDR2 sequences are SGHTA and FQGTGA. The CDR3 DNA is TGTGCCAGCAGCTCTAGGGGCAGGGTTGGCGGGGAGCTGTTTTTT. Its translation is CASSSRGRVGGELFF.

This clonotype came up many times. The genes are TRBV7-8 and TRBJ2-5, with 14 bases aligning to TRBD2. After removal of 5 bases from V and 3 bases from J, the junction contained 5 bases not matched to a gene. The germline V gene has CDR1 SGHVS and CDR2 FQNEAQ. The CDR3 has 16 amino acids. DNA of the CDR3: TGTGCCAGCAGCATCGGGACTAGCGGGAGAAAAGAGACCCAGTACTTC. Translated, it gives CASSIGTSGRKETQYF.

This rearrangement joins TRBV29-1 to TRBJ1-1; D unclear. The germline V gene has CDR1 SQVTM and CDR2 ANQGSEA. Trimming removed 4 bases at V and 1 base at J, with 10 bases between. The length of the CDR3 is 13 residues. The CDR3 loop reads CSVAGLRNTEAFF. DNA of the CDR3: TGCAGCGTTGCAGGTCTTCGGAACACTGAAGCTTTCTTT.

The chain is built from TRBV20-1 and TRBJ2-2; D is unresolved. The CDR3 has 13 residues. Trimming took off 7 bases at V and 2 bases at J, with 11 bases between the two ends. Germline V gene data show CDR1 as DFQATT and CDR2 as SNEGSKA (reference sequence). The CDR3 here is CSVRVRNTGELFF. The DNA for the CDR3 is TGCAGTGTACGTGTGAGAAACACCGGGGAGCTGTTTTTT.

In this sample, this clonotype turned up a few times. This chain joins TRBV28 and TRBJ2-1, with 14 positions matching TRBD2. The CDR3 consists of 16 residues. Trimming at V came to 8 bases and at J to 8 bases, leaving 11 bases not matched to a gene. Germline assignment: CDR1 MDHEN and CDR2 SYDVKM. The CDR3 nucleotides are TGTGCCAGCTACCAACCGGGACTAGCGGGAGAATATGAGCAGTTCTTC. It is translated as CASYQPGLAGEYEQFF.

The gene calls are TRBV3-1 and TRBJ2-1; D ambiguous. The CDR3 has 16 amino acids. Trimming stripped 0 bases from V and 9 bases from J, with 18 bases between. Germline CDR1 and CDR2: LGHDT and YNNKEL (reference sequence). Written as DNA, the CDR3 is TGTGCCAGCAGCCAAGACCTGGGATCGTTGGCGAGTGAGCAGTTCTTC. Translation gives CASSQDLGSLASEQFF.

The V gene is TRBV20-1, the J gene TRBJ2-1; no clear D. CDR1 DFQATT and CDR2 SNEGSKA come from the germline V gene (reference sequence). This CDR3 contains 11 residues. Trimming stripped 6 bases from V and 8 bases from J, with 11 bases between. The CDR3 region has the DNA TGCAGTGCCAGCTTCGGCCATGAGCAGTTCTTC. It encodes CSASFGHEQFF.

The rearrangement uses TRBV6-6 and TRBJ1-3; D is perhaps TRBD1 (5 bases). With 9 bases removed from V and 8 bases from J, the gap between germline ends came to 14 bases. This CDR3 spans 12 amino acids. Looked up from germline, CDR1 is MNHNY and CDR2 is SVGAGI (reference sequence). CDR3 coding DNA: TGTGCCAGTCGTAGGGGAACGGACACCATATATTTT. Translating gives CASRRGTDTIYF.

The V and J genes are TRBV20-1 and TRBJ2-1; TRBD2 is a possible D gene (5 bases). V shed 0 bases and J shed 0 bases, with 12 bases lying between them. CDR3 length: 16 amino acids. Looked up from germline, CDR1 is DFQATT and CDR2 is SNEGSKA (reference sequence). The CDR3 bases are TGCAGTGCTAGAGATGCTAGCCCAAGCTCCTACAATGAGCAGTTCTTC. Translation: CSARDASPSSYNEQFF.

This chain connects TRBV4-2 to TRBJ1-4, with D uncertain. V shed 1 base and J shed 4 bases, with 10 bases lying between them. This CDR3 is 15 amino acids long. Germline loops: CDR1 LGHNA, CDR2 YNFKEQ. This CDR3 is CASSQGPGINEKLFF. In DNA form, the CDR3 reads TGTGCCAGCAGCCAAGGGCCAGGTATTAATGAAAAACTGTTTTTT.